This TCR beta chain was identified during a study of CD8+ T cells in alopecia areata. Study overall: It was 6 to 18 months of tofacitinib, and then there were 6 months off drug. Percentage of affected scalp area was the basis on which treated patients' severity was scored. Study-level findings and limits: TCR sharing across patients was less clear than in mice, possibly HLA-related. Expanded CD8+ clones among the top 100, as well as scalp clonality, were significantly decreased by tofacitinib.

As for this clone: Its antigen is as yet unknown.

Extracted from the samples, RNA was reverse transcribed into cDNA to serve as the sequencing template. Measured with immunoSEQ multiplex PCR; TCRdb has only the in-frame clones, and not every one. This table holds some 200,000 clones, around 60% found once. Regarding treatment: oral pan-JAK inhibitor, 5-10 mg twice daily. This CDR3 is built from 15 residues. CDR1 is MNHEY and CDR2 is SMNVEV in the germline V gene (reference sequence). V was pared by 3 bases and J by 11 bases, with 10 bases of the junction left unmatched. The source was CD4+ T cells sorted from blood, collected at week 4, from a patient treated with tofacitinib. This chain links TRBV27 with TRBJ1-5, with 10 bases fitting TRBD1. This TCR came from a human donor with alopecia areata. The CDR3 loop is CASSFHRDRGFAQHF. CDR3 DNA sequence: TGTGCCAGCAGTTTCCACCGGGACAGGGGTTTTGCCCAGCATTTT.